The 10 T cell receptor beta chains in this list originate from one sample, sequenced in a study of blood T cell repertoires in COVID-19. Data came from immunoSEQ multiplex PCR; TCRdb stores just in-frame clones and leaves some out. This table holds around 400,000 clones, about 87% found once. Sequenced input: peripheral blood. These receptors were collected from a woman aged 25 to 39 with COVID-19, enrolled during active disease.

This chain links TRBV10-3 with TRBJ1-2; 10 nucleotides align to TRBD1. Looked up from germline, CDR1 is ENHRY and CDR2 is SYGVKD. This CDR3 spans 14 amino acids. J gave up 8 bases and V 3 bases, and 6 bases lay outside the gene matches. The CDR3: CAISDPGQGNGYTF. In nucleotides, the CDR3 is TGTGCCATCAGTGACCCGGGACAGGGGAACGGCTACACCTTC.

The DNA of the CDR3 is TGTGCCAGCAGCCTTACCCGGGACAGGGAAGCGCAGTATTTT. Residues: CASSLTRDREAQYF. V and J are TRBV21-1 and TRBJ2-3; TRBD1 is the table's D call and was not checked against the DNA. TRBV21-1 is a listed pseudogene. The CDR3 is 14 residues long.

The J gene is TRBJ2-7, the V gene TRBV11-2; the match to TRBD1 covers 7 bases. The germline gives CDR1 SGHAT, CDR2 FQNNGV. Trimming removed 4 bases from V and 5 bases from J; junction bases left unmatched: 2. This CDR3 has 12 amino acids. The CDR3 spells CASSSGQNEQYF. The CDR3 bases are TGTGCCAGCAGCTCGGGACAGAACGAGCAGTACTTC.

The chain carries TRBV3-1 (or the pseudogene TRBV3-2) and TRBJ1-3; 7 positions match TRBD1. Per germline, CDR1 LGHDT and CDR2 YNNKEL (reference sequence). The junction had 4 bases not matched to a gene; V was cut back by 3 bases and J by 2 bases. The CDR3 runs 15 residues. CDR3 loop: CASSHEGAAGNTIYF. Written as DNA, the CDR3 is TGTGCCAGCAGCCATGAGGGGGCGGCTGGAAACACCATATATTTT.

This clone showed up just once. The genes are TRBV5-1 and TRBJ2-5, with D perhaps TRBD1 (6 bases). The CDR3 totals 14 residues. The V end was cut by 0 bases, the J end by 5 bases, with 11 bases between. The germline CDR1 and CDR2 sequences are SGHRS and YFSETQ. Written as DNA, the CDR3 is TGCGCCAGCAGCTTGGGACAGGTCGCTGAGACCCAGTACTTC. It encodes CASSLGQVAETQYF.

This clone was observed a handful of times. The chain is built from TRBV5-1 and TRBJ2-1, with 7 bases identical to TRBD1. Germline V lookup: CDR1 SGHRS, CDR2 YFSETQ. V was pared by 4 bases and J by 0 bases, with 7 bases of the junction left unmatched. The CDR3 spans 16 residues. CDR3 bases: TGCGCCAGCAGCGTCAACAGGGACAGCTCCTACAATGAGCAGTTCTTC. Encoded protein: CASSVNRDSSYNEQFF.

The rearrangement links TRBV6-4 to TRBJ2-1; 8 bases map to TRBD2. Germline CDR1 is MRHNA and CDR2 is SNTAGT. V lost 0 bases and J lost 6; bases outside the gene matches: 1. This CDR3 spans 14 amino acids. The CDR3 DNA sequence: TGTGCCAGCAGTGACTCTCGGGAGGGCAATGAGCAGTTCTTC. This codes for CASSDSREGNEQFF.

This chain links TRBV11-1 with TRBJ1-1; no definite D call. Germline V CDR1 and CDR2: SGHAT, FQDESV (reference sequence). The CDR3 runs 14 residues. V lost 1 base, J lost 0 bases, and 6 bases lay in between. CDR3: CASSLGRMNTEAFF. Here the CDR3 DNA reads TGTGCCAGCAGCTTAGGGCGGATGAACACTGAAGCTTTCTTT.

The J gene is TRBJ2-7, the V gene TRBV19; 7 bases map to TRBD1. The CDR3 consists of 14 residues. The trim removed 5 bases at V and 4 bases at J, leaving 8 bases unmatched. The germline V gene encodes CDR1 LNHDA and CDR2 SQIVND (reference sequence). CDR3 region: CASSPYRGSYEQYF. CDR3 coding DNA: TGTGCCAGTAGTCCTTACAGGGGTTCATACGAGCAGTACTTC.

This rearrangement joins TRBV2 to TRBJ2-7; D not resolved. The germline V gene encodes CDR1 SNHLY and CDR2 FYNNEI. The V gene lost 8 bases and the J gene lost 3 bases, with 11 bases spanning the gap. The CDR3 is 12 amino acids. CDR3 bases: TGTGCCAGCGGAGCCTGGAACTACGAGCAGTACTTC. Translation gives CASGAWNYEQYF.